This TCR beta chain derives from a study of T cell repertoires in cytomegalovirus infection. This CDR3 region has 14 residues. V lost 0 bases and J lost 0, with 5 bases in between. The germline V gene encodes CDR1 MNHEY and CDR2 SVGAGI. TCRdb ran MiXCR on the reads and lists one entry per CDR3 protein. The sample includes under 600,000 distinct CDR3 sequences, approximately 15% of them seen just once. This clonotype was detected many times. The specimen sequenced was CD8+ T cells from PBMCs. The TCR originated in a human donor in good health (CMV status not recorded). Some clones in this sample may be carry-over from other donors' samples. The chain combines TRBV6-5 with TRBJ1-1; D uncertain. CDR3 loop: CASSYSSMNTEAFF. The CDR3 nucleotides are TGTGCCAGCAGTTACTCGAGCATGAACACTGAAGCTTTCTTT.